Listed here is a single T cell receptor beta chain. Germline lookup yields CDR1 MNHEY and CDR2 SMNVEV (reference sequence). The J segment lost 7 bases and the V segment lost 4 bases, leaving 7 bases of the junction unmatched. CDR3 length: 15 amino acids. Each CDR3 protein gets one entry after TCRdb re-called the multiplex PCR reads with MiXCR. This table holds 15,000 to 20,000 distinct CDR3 sequences, about 40% found once. These data belong to a study of breast tumors, draining lymph nodes, adjacent tissues. The chain has TRBV27 and TRBJ2-1; 10 bases agree with TRBD2. Source material: breast tumor tissue. The TCR sequence derives from a female donor with breast cancer. Some clones in this sample may be carry-over from other donors' samples. The CDR3 loop reads CASSSLAGVGNEQFF. The CDR3 DNA follows: TGTGCCAGCAGTTCTCTAGCGGGAGTTGGTAATGAGCAGTTCTTC.